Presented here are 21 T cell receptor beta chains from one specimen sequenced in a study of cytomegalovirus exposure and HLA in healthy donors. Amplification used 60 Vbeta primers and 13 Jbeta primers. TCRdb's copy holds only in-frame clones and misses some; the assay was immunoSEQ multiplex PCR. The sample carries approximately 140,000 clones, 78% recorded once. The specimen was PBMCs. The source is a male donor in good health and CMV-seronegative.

CDR3: CASSTGTDSNEKLFF. CDR3 in DNA: TGTGCCAGCAGTACCGGGACAGATAGTAATGAAAAACTGTTTTTT. This rearrangement joins TRBV6-5 to TRBJ1-4, with 7 bases fitting TRBD1. Trimming cost V 5 bases and J 4 bases; bases outside gene matches: 7. The CDR3 has 15 residues. Germline CDR1 and CDR2: MNHEY and SVGAGI.

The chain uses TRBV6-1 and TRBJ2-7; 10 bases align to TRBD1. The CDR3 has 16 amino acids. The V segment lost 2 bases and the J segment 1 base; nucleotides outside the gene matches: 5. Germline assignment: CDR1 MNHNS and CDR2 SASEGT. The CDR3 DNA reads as TGTGCCAGCAGTGAATGGGGGACAGGGGTATCCTACGAGCAGTACTTC. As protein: CASSEWGTGVSYEQYF.

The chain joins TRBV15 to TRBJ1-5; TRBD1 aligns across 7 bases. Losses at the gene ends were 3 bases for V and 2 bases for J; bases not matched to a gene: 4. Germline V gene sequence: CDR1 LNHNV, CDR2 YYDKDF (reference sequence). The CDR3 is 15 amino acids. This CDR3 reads CATSREGAGNQPQHF. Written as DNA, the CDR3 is TGTGCCACCAGCAGGGAGGGGGCTGGCAATCAGCCCCAGCATTTT.

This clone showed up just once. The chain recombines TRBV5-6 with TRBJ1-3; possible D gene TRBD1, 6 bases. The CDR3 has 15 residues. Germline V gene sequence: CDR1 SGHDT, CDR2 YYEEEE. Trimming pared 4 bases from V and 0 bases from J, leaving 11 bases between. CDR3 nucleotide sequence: TGTGCCAGCAGCGTAGACAGGAACTCTGGAAACACCATATATTTT. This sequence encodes CASSVDRNSGNTIYF. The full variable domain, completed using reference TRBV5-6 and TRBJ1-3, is DAGVTQSPTHLIKTRGQQVTLRCSPKSGHDTVSWYQQALGQGPQFIFQYYEEEERQRGNFPDRFSGHQFPNYSSELNVNALLLGDSALYLCASSVDRNSGNTIYFGEGSWLTVV.

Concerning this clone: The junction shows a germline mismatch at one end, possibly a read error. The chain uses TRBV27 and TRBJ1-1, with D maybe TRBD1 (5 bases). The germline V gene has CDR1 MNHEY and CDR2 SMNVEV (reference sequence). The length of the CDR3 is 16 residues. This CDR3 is CASSLNGPGGGWELSF. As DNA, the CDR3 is TGTGCCAGCAGTTTAAACGGGCCGGGCGGGGGGTGGGAGCTTTCTTTT.

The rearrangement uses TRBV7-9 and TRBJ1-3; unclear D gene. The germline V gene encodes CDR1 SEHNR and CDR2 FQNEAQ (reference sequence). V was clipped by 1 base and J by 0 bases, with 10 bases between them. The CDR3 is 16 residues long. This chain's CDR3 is CASSLVAGSSGNTIYF. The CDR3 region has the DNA TGTGCCAGCAGCTTAGTCGCCGGGAGCTCTGGAAACACCATATATTTT.

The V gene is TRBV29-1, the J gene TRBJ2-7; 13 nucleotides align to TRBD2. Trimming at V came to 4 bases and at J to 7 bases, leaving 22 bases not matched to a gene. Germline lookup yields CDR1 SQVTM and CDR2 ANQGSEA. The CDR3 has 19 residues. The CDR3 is CSVAGLAGDEITSVGEQYF. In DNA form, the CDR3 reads TGCAGCGTTGCAGGACTAGCGGGAGACGAAATTACCTCAGTTGGGGAGCAGTACTTC.

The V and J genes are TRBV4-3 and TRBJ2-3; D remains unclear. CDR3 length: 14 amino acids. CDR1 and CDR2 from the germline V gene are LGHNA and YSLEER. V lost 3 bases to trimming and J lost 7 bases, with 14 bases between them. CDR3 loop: CASSQSFSEYTQYF. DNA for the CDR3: TGCGCCAGCAGCCAGTCTTTCTCGGAGTATACGCAGTATTTT.

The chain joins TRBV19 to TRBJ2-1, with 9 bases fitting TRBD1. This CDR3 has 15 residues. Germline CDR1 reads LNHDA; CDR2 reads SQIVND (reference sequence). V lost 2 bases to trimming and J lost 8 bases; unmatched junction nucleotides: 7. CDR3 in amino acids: CASSISQGANYEQFF. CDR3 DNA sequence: TGTGCCAGTAGTATATCACAGGGGGCGAATTATGAGCAGTTCTTC.

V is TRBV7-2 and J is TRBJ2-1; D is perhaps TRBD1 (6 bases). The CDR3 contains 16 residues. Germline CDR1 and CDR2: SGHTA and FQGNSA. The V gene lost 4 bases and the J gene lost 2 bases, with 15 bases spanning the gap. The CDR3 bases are TGTGCCAGCAGCTCCACAGGGAAGCCTGCCTACAATGAGCAGTTCTTC. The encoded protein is CASSSTGKPAYNEQFF.

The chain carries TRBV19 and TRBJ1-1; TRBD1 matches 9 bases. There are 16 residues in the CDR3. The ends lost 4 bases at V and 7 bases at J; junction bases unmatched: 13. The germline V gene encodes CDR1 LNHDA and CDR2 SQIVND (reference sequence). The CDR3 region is CASSSEDRGGEIEAFF. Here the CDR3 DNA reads TGTGCCAGTAGTAGCGAGGACAGGGGCGGGGAGATTGAAGCTTTCTTT.

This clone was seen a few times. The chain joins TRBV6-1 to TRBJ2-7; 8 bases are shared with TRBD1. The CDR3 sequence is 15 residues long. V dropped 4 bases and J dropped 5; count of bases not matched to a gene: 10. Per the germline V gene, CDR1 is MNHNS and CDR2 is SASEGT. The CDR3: CASSATGDRDDEQYF. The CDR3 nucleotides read TGTGCCAGCAGTGCGACAGGGGATCGAGACGACGAGCAGTACTTC.

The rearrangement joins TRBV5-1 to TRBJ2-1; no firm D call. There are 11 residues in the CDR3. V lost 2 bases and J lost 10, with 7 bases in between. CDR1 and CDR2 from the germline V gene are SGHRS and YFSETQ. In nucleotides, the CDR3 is TGCGCCAGCAGCTTCGAGACAGAGCAGTTCTTC. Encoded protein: CASSFETEQFF.

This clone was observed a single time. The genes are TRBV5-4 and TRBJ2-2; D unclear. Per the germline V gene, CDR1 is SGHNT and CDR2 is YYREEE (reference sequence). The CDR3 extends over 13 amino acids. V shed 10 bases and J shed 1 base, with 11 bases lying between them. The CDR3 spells CAEIDMNTGELFF. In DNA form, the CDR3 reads TGTGCCGAGATCGATATGAACACCGGGGAGCTGTTTTTT.

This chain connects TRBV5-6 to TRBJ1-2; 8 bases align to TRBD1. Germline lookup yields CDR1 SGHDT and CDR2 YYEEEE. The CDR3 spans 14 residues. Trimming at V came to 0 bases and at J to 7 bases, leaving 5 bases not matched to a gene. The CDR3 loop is CASSLGQGAGGYTF. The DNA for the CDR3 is TGTGCCAGCAGCTTGGGGCAGGGGGCTGGTGGCTACACCTTC. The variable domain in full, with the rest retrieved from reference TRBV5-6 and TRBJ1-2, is DAGVTQSPTHLIKTRGQQVTLRCSPKSGHDTVSWYQQALGQGPQFIFQYYEEEERQRGNFPDRFSGHQFPNYSSELNVNALLLGDSALYLCASSLGQGAGGYTFGSGTRLTVV.

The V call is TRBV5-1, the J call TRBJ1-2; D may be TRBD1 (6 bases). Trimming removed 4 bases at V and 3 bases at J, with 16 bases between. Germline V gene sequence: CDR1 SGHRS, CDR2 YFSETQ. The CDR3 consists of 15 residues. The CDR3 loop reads CASSKDSRDYYGYTF. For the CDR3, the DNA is TGCGCCAGCAGCAAGGACAGCAGGGATTACTATGGCTACACCTTC. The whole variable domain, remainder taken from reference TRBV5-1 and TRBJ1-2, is KAGVTQTPRYLIKTRGQQVTLSCSPISGHRSVSWYQQTPGQGLQFLFEYFSETQRNKGNFPGRFSGRQFSNSRSEMNVSTLELGDSALYLCASSKDSRDYYGYTFGSGTRLTVV.

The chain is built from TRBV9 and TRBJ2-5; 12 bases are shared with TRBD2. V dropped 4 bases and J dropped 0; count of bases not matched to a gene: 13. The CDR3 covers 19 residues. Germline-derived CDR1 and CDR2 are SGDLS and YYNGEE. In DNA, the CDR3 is TGTGCCAGCAGCTCTAGCGGGGGGGCCTTTTCGCGAAACCAAGAGACCCAGTACTTC. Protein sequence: CASSSSGGAFSRNQETQYF.

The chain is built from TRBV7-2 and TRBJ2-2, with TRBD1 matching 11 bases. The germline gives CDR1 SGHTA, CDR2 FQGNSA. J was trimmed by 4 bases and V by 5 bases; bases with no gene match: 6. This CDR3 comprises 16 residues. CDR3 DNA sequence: TGTGCCAGCAGCATGGGACAGGGGGGTGGCACCGGGGAGCTGTTTTTT. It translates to CASSMGQGGGTGELFF.

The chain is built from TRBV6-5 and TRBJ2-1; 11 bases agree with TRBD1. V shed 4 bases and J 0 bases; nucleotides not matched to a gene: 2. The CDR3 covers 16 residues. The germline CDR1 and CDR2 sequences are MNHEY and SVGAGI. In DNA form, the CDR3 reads TGTGCCAGCAGTTGGGACAGGGGGAGCTCCTACAATGAGCAGTTCTTC. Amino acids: CASSWDRGSSYNEQFF.

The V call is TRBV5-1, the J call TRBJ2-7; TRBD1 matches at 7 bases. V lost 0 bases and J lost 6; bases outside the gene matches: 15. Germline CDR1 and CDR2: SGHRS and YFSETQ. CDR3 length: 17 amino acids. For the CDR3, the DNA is TGCGCCAGCAGCTTGGAAACACAGGGGTCGGATTCGCTCGAGCAGTACTTC. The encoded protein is CASSLETQGSDSLEQYF.

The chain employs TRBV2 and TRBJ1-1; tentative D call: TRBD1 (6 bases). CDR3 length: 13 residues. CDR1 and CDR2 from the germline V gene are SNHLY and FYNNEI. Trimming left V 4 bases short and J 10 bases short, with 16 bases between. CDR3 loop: CASSVWTASRAFF. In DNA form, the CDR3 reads TGTGCCAGCAGTGTCTGGACAGCGAGCCGAGCTTTCTTT.